The TCR beta chain under discussion was sequenced for a study of cytomegalovirus exposure and HLA in healthy donors. Regarding the study as a whole: TCR beta sequences numbering 15,000 to 20,000 were associated with HLA alleles at 0.05 false discovery rate in a later analysis.

With 60 Vbeta and 13 Jbeta primers, the PCR was carried out. TCRdb keeps only in-frame clones here, not all; method: immunoSEQ multiplex PCR. Of around 130,000 clones in the sample, 70% to 80% were seen once. Germline V gene sequence: CDR1 SGDLS, CDR2 YYNGEE. The trim removed 4 bases at V and 7 bases at J, leaving 10 bases unmatched. The CDR3 loop spans 15 amino acids. Points on this clone: Antigen specificity is unknown.

The origin of this receptor is a man younger than 45 in good health and CMV-seronegative. The V gene is TRBV9, the J gene TRBJ2-1; 8 bases fit TRBD1. Sequencing used PBMCs. Here the CDR3 reads CASSKTGTGRNEQFF. Written as DNA, the CDR3 is TGTGCCAGCAGCAAAACCGGGACAGGTAGGAATGAGCAGTTCTTC. The complete variable domain, with remaining parts taken from reference TRBV9 and TRBJ2-1, reads DSGVTQTPKHLITATGQRVTLRCSPRSGDLSVYWYQQSLDQGLQFLIQYYNGEERAKGNILERFSAQQFPDLHSELNLSSLELGDSALYFCASSKTGTGRNEQFFGPGTRLTVL.